Described below is a single T cell receptor beta chain sequence and its context. No cognate antigen has been identified for it. There are no base qualities to consult, and no much larger clone falls within one base. These data belong to a study of CD8 T cell repertoires and HIV-1 epitope variants (TCRdb year 2020). Looking at the study overall: Twenty-five peptides representing autologous and known Gag and Nef epitope variants were each used to stimulate T cells in separate culture wells. T cells were enriched with the EasySep Human T Cell Enrichment Kit and co-cultured with equal numbers of autologous T cell-negative cells as antigen-presenting cells. The control conditions were a CMV, EBV and flu peptide pool, the Ebola AY9 epitope as a negative control, and a well with no peptide. A 1M T cell aliquot was kept as an uncultured baseline condition, separate from the roughly 80 T cell cultures. Running each culture condition in triplicate, except for one peptide done in duplicate, gave a total of 70 to 85 T cell cultures. Cultures ran for 9 to 10 days in IMDM with gentamicin, with half-media changes on days 3 and 7 adding IL-2, IL-7 and IL-15. The epitopes tested covered three Gag epitope families plus Nef HW9 and YT9.

Sequencing of TCR beta CDR3 regions was done on the immunoSEQ platform at survey depth. The QIAamp DNA micro kit was used to extract genomic DNA from every cultured and uncultured CD8+ T cell population. The authors' pipeline ran thus. Samples with under 5,000 productive reads were excluded, and this exclusion removed about 6.5% of the roughly 80 HIV peptide-stimulated cultures. A MANAFEST web app trimmed sequences to CDR3 and removed nonproductive sequences, CDR3s under 5 amino acids, and those not starting C or ending F/W. To count as antigen-specific, a clonotype had to be expanded in at least 2 of 3 replicates compared with the no-peptide control at FDR 0.01, and only within one epitope family. In addition, a specific clonotype needed a frequency at least fivefold higher than in wells stimulated with peptides from other epitope families. Entries here come from immuneACCESS through TCRdb and include only in-frame sequences with V and J called. Some clones fail to appear in such tables; in the studies checked, an unresolved V gene covers under half of the shortfall, and the cause of the remainder is unknown. That table gives V, J and clone size, and the DNA gave D and trimming. The sample data list about 2,500 clones, and 65% of these were observed just once. The ten largest account for 40% to 45% of the sample.

What the authors observed across the whole study: Five clonotypes recognized the Nef KF9 family and one the HW9 family, with no responses to the TAALDMSHF plasma variant. Of the nine antigen-specific TCR beta clonotypes identified, roughly 6 appeared cross-reactive for autologous or known escape epitope variants. The assay identified only TCR beta chains and indicated proliferation in response to antigen, without indicating T cell function or cytokine profile.

The EasySep Human CD8+ T Cell Enrichment Kit was used on day 10 to isolate CD8+ T cells from every culture. Sequenced material: cultured CD8+ T cells derived from PBMCs. This sequence was found in a male donor with HIV.

The encoded CDR3 is CASSLGGGNNEQYF. The sequence in DNA is TGTGCCAGCAGCTTGGGCGGGGGGAACAACGAGCAGTACTTC. The chain uses TRBV5-4 and TRBJ2-7, with 8 bases matching TRBD2. CDR1 SGHNT and CDR2 YYREEE were looked up in the germline V gene (reference sequence). Trimming takes 0 bases off V and 5 bases off J; junction bases not matched to a gene: 4. The CDR3, from cysteine to phenylalanine, totals 14 residues. Kept here is only the CDR3 DNA, which spans 42 bases and is read in frame from base 1.